This T cell receptor beta chain comes out of a study of T cells after yellow fever vaccination. CDR1 DFQATT and CDR2 SNEGSKA come from the germline V gene (reference sequence). V lost 5 bases to trimming and J lost 4 bases; unmatched junction nucleotides: 12. The CDR3 is made up of 15 amino acids. TCRdb independently ran MiXCR on the 5' RACE reads; one entry per CDR3 protein. The table shows under 300,000 distinct CDR3 sequences, with roughly 13% occurring only once. The sample here was CD4+ T cells sorted from PBMCs, taken 45 days after the yellow fever booster vaccination. The V and J genes are TRBV20-1 and TRBJ2-5; the match to TRBD2 covers 8 bases. This TCR came from a man aged 25-45 years who received the YFV17D yellow fever vaccine. The CDR3 here is CSAYPIGREAETQYF. In nucleotides, the CDR3 is TGCAGTGCTTACCCGATTGGGCGGGAGGCAGAGACCCAGTACTTC.